Following are 18 T cell receptor beta chains from one sample sequenced in a study of control samples from healthy donors and cancer patients. Generated by immunoSEQ multiplex PCR, the TCRdb table keeps only in-frame clones and is missing some. The table records 120,000 or so clones, approximately 94% of them present only once. The sample was blood. The receptors were gathered from a man aged 25-45 years in good health.

The genes are TRBV5-1 and TRBJ1-5; the D gene is possibly TRBD1 (5 bases). Per germline, CDR1 SGHRS and CDR2 YFSETQ. The CDR3 spans 14 residues. V lost 4 bases to trimming and J lost 5 bases, with 13 bases between them. Written as DNA, the CDR3 is TGCGCCAGCAGCGAAGGGACGGATTATCAGCCCCAGCATTTT. Its protein is CASSEGTDYQPQHF.

This rearrangement joins TRBV9 to TRBJ2-3; D call uncertain. The CDR3 consists of 14 residues. The germline V gene encodes CDR1 SGDLS and CDR2 YYNGEE. V lost 2 bases and J 1 base, leaving 8 bases between the germline ends. Here the CDR3 DNA reads TGTGCCAGCAGCGTTTTGGACGGCACAGATACGCAGTATTTT. Translating gives CASSVLDGTDTQYF.

The V gene is TRBV5-1, the J gene TRBJ2-1; D gene unclear. V was clipped by 4 bases and J by 5 bases, with 16 bases between them. This CDR3 contains 15 residues. The V gene's germline CDR1 is SGHRS and CDR2 YFSETQ. CDR3 in amino acids: CASSLDPTSDNEQFF. CDR3 coding DNA: TGCGCCAGCAGCCTGGACCCCACCTCAGACAATGAGCAGTTCTTC.

The CDR3 is CASSLAGTGLSTEAFF. DNA for the CDR3: TGTGCCAGCAGCTTAGCGGGGACAGGGCTGAGTACTGAAGCTTTCTTT. This sequence joins TRBV7-6 and TRBJ1-1, with 9 bases aligning to TRBD1. CDR3 length equals 16 residues. V lost 0 bases to trimming and J lost 5 bases; unmatched junction nucleotides: 7. CDR1 and CDR2 from the germline V gene are SGHVS and FNYEAQ.

This clone was seen just once. The rearrangement links TRBV2 to TRBJ2-3; D remains unclear. Germline V CDR1 and CDR2: SNHLY, FYNNEI. CDR3 length: 16 residues. V gave up 3 bases and J gave up 2 bases, with 15 bases separating them. In DNA form, the CDR3 reads TGTGCCAGCAGTGAGGAAGGTCAACTACCCACAGATACGCAGTATTTT. Protein sequence: CASSEEGQLPTDTQYF.

The chain couples TRBV18 to TRBJ1-1; D is perhaps TRBD1 (5 bases). Looked up from germline, CDR1 is KGHSH and CDR2 is LQKENI. Deletions cut 0 bases from V and 0 bases from J, with 8 bases between. The CDR3 sequence is 15 residues long. The CDR3 is CASSPPPGMNTEAFF. The CDR3 bases are TGTGCCAGCTCACCACCGCCAGGGATGAACACTGAAGCTTTCTTT.

The chain joins TRBV30 to TRBJ1-1; TRBD1 matches 8 bases. V lost 5 bases, J lost 4 bases, and 9 bases stayed unmatched. CDR3 length: 14 amino acids. CDR1 is GTSNPN, CDR2 SVGIG, per germline (reference sequence). CDR3 nucleotide sequence: TGTGCCTGGGGCCGACAGGGGTCGGCCACTGAAGCTTTCTTT. This gives the protein CAWGRQGSATEAFF.

The V gene is TRBV5-5, the J gene TRBJ2-7, with 7 bases matching TRBD1. The CDR3 is 14 residues long. The germline CDR1 and CDR2 sequences are SGHKS and YYEKEE (reference sequence). Trimming took 4 bases from V and 4 from J; bases not matched to a gene: 8. Written as DNA, the CDR3 is TGTGCCAGCAGCCCCGACAGGGAACGGTACGAGCAGTACTTC. This translates into CASSPDRERYEQYF.

This sequence joins TRBV11-2 and TRBJ2-1; D is unresolved. V was cut by 1 base and J by 2 bases, with 12 bases left in between. The CDR3 has 16 residues. Looked up from germline, CDR1 is SGHAT and CDR2 is FQNNGV. CDR3 loop: CASSLVAHWAYNEQFF. The CDR3 DNA reads as TGTGCCAGCAGCTTAGTAGCCCATTGGGCCTACAATGAGCAGTTCTTC.

Here the CDR3 reads CASTHPRVQGGNEQYF. In nucleotides, the CDR3 is TGTGCCAGCACCCACCCCAGGGTCCAGGGAGGGAACGAGCAGTACTTC. This rearrangement joins TRBV28 to TRBJ2-7, with 7 bases identical to TRBD2. Per germline, CDR1 MDHEN and CDR2 SYDVKM. The V and J ends lost 7 bases and 5 bases, in that order; junction bases with no gene match: 17. CDR3 size: 16 residues.

The V and J genes are TRBV9 and TRBJ1-6, with D tentatively TRBD1 (6 bases). The length of the CDR3 is 13 residues. Germline CDR1 reads SGDLS; CDR2 reads YYNGEE. The V gene lost 0 bases and the J gene lost 14 bases, with 12 bases spanning the gap. The CDR3 loop is CASSVAGDTTLHF. CDR3 DNA: TGTGCCAGCAGCGTAGCGGGGGACACGACCCTCCACTTT.

Turning to this clone: The junction departs from the called germline gene at one end, perhaps through a read error. The chain carries TRBV5-5 and TRBJ2-7, with D tentatively TRBD1 or TRBD2 (6 bases each). Germline V gives CDR1 SGHKS, CDR2 YYEKEE (reference sequence). CDR3 length: 12 amino acids. CDR3 in DNA: TGTGCCAGCAGCCCATCCCAGGGGAGGTCTGCCTTC. Translation gives CASSPSQGRSAF.

V gene TRBV29-1 combines with J gene TRBJ1-2, with D unresolved. The CDR3 consists of 11 residues. Germline lookup yields CDR1 SQVTM and CDR2 ANQGSEA. Trimming shortened V by 4 bases and J by 10 bases, and 13 bases separated the two germline ends. In nucleotides, the CDR3 is TGCAGCGTTGGCGGACGCCCGGCCTACACCTTC. Its translation is CSVGGRPAYTF.

Only one count was recorded for this clone. The chain carries TRBV7-9 and TRBJ2-2; no firm D call. The germline V gene encodes CDR1 SEHNR and CDR2 FQNEAQ (reference sequence). V lost 5 bases to trimming and J lost 5 bases, with 6 bases between them. The CDR3 is made up of 12 amino acids. CDR3 sequence (DNA): TGTGCCAGCAGCGCCCTGACCGGGGAGCTGTTTTTT. This sequence encodes CASSALTGELFF.

In its sample, this clone was seen once. The gene calls are TRBV6-4 and TRBJ2-2; TRBD2 matches at 8 bases. Per the germline V gene, CDR1 is MRHNA and CDR2 is SNTAGT. The V gene end was trimmed by 4 bases and the J gene end by 5 bases; junction bases not matched to a gene: 3. The CDR3 totals 14 residues. The DNA of the CDR3 is TGTGCCAGCAGTGGAATAGCGGGGACCGGGGAGCTGTTTTTT. It translates to CASSGIAGTGELFF.

The J gene is TRBJ1-5, the V gene TRBV4-2; D is unresolved. Germline V gene sequence: CDR1 LGHNA, CDR2 YNFKEQ. This CDR3 spans 15 amino acids. V shed 0 bases and J shed 2 bases, with 8 bases lying between them. The CDR3 DNA reads TGTGCCAGCAGCCAAGATATGATGGGCAATCAGCCCCAGCATTTT. It encodes CASSQDMMGNQPQHF.

In DNA, the CDR3 is TGTGCCAGCTCCCGAAACGAAGGGACGGGGGGAGATACGCAGTATTTT. The encoded protein is CASSRNEGTGGDTQYF. The chain joins TRBV18 to TRBJ2-3; the match to TRBD2 covers 7 bases. The CDR3 runs to 16 residues. In germline, CDR1 is KGHSH, CDR2 LQKENI. V lost 6 bases and J lost 5; bases outside the gene matches: 14.

The sample holds one count of this clone. The rearrangement links TRBV27 to TRBJ1-2; maybe TRBD1 (5 bases). V was clipped by 2 bases and J by 0 bases, with 7 bases between them. This CDR3 region has 14 residues. Per germline, CDR1 MNHEY and CDR2 SMNVEV (reference sequence). CDR3 DNA: TGTGCCAGCAGTTTAGCAGGGCCTAACTATGGCTACACCTTC. Translating gives CASSLAGPNYGYTF.